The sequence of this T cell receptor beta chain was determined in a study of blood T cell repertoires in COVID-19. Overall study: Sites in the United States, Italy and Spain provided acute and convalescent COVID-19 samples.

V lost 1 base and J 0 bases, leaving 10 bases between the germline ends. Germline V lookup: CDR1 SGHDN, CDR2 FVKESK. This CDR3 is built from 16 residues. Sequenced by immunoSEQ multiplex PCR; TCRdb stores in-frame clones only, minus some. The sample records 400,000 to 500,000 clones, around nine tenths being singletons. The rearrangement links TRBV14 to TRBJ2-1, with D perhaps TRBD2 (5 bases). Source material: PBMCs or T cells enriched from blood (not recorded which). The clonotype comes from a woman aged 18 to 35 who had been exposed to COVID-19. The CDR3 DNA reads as TGTGCCAGCAGCCAAGCGGGGTGGGGCTCCTACAATGAGCAGTTCTTC. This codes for CASSQAGWGSYNEQFF.